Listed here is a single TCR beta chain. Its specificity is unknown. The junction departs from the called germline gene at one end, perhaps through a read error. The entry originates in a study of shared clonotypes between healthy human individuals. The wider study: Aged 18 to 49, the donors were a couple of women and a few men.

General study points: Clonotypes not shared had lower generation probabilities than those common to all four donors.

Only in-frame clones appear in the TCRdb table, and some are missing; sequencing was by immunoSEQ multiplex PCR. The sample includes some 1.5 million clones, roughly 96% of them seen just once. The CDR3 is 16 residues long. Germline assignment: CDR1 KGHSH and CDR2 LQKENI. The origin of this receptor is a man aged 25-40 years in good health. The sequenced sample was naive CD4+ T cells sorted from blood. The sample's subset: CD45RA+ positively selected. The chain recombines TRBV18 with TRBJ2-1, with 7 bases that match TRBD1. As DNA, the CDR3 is TGTGCCAGCTCTCCACGACAGGGAAGCTCCTACAATGAGCAGTTCTTC. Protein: CASSPRQGSSYNEQFF.